This T cell receptor (beta chain) derives from a study of read filtering for tumor transcriptome and immune sequencing. Study-level background: TCR-mapped reads were about 3.5 to 10.27 million with IR-seq versus about 80 to 1273 with RNA-seq.

CDR3 size: 15 residues. Germline CDR1 reads WSHSY; CDR2 reads SAAADI. The V segment lost 7 bases and the J segment 0 bases; nucleotides outside the gene matches: 6. From around 0.4 ug of RNA, a library with molecular barcoded alpha/delta and beta/gamma adaptors was made. In TCRdb, the reads were re-called with MiXCR into one record per CDR3 protein. The data contain about 50,000 distinct CDR3 sequences, 15% to 20% of them singletons. This clonotype was seen at least ten times. Sampling of bone marrow took place during active disease in every patient. The material sequenced was a population of CD138-negative cells sorted from bone marrow. The sequence was obtained from a donor aged 40 or over with multiple myeloma. V gene TRBV10-2 combines with J gene TRBJ2-1; 7 bases are shared with TRBD2. Here the CDR3 DNA reads TGCGCCAGCATTAGCGGGCAAAACTCCTACAATGAGCAGTTCTTC. Amino acid sequence: CASISGQNSYNEQFF.